The source of this TCR beta chain is a study of human T cells and chemical hapten exposure. Study context: Diphenylcyclopropenone, dosed weekly to the scalp, was given to patients throughout the approximately 23-week study.

One entry per CDR3 protein, called by TCRdb with MiXCR from the RACE reads. The sample carries about 90,000 distinct CDR3 sequences, 7.5% to 9.5% recorded once. Indicated time point: pre-sensitization, week 0. Described treatment: therapeutic diphenylcyclopropenone sensitization with weekly scalp DPC. V shed 0 bases and J shed 4 bases, with 11 bases lying between them. CDR1 and CDR2 from the germline V gene are SGHDN and FVKESK. The CDR3 has 15 amino acids. The table lists this clonotype with a few counts. Here the sequenced sample was whole blood, taken in connection with sensitization to the hapten diphenylcyclopropenone (DPC). This sequence joins TRBV14 and TRBJ2-3; either TRBD1 or TRBD2 may supply D (5 bases each). The sequence was obtained from a man aged 40-49 years with alopecia areata. Some clones in this sample may be carry-over from other donors' samples. CDR3 DNA: TGTGCCAGCAGCCAAGATCTAGGGGACGCAGATACGCAGTATTTT. This gives the protein CASSQDLGDADTQYF.